This TCR beta chain was identified in a study of shared clonotypes between healthy human individuals. Points on this clone: Its antigen is still unknown.

For unsorted PBMC, 300 ng DNA per replicate equaled roughly 28,000 T cell genomes. Profiled with immunoSEQ multiplex PCR; TCRdb holds only in-frame clones, not every one. The sample has hundreds of thousands of clones, 76% seen once. The study, taken as a whole, reports: Few donors restricted represented genetic and exposure-history diversity.

Participating donors were healthy, HIV-negative adults free of recent acute infections or vaccinations. This clonotype was sampled from a woman aged 40 to 50 in good health. Some clones in this sample may be carry-over from other donors' samples. The sample was PBMCs.

The CDR3 DNA follows: TGTGCCAGCAGGTCCGACAGGGAGTCCGAGACCCAGTACTTC. This encodes CASRSDRESETQYF. The chain employs TRBV14 and TRBJ2-5; 7 nucleotides line up with TRBD1. Germline V gives CDR1 SGHDN, CDR2 FVKESK. This CDR3 has 14 amino acids. The J segment lost 5 bases and the V segment lost 6 bases, leaving 9 bases of the junction unmatched.